This T cell receptor beta chain emerged from a study of spatial heterogeneity in lung cancer. Described time point: sample taken at primary tumor resection. Frozen PBMC, nontumor lung or tumor provided whole RNA, which was sequenced unsorted. The donor group consisted of 55 to 85 patients who had untreated, early-stage non-small cell lung cancer. On each TCR cDNA molecule, a unique molecular identifier was present. In TCRdb, the 5' RACE reads were re-called with MiXCR into one record per CDR3 protein. The data contain about 82,000 distinct CDR3 sequences, over 10% of them singletons. Germline V CDR1 and CDR2: KGHSH, LQKENI. The CDR3 loop spans 13 amino acids. Trimming left V 2 bases short and J 6 bases short, with 10 bases between. This clonotype came up many times.

This TCR was recovered from a male donor with early-stage non-small cell lung cancer. The material was PBMCs, obtained at surgery. This rearrangement joins TRBV18 to TRBJ1-1; D unresolved. In nucleotides, the CDR3 is TGTGCCAGCTCACCAAGCGGAACCCCTGAAGCTTTCTTT. Amino acid sequence: CASSPSGTPEAFF.